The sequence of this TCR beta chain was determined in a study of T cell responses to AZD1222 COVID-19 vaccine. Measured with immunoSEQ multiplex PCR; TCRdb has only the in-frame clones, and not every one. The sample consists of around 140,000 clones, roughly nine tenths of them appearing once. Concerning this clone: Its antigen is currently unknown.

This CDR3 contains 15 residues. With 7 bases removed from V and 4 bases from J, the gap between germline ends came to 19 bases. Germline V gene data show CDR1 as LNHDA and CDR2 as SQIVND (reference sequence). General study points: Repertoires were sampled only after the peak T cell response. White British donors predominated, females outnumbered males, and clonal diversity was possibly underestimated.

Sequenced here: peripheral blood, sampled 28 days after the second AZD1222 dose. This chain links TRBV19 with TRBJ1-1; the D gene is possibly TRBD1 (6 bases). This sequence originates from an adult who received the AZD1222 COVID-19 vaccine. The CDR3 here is CASKGVGAHGTEAFF. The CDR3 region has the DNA TGTGCCAGTAAGGGGGTCGGGGCGCACGGCACTGAAGCTTTCTTT.